This T cell receptor beta chain was recorded in a study of CD8+CD57+ T cells in acquired aplastic anemia. The sequenced patients had an expansion of CD8+CD57+ cells seen by flow cytometry. Genomic DNA served as template for TCR beta VDJ and CDR3 profiling. TCRdb used MiXCR to reprocess the reads, holding one entry per CDR3 protein. The sample consists of 160,000 or so distinct CDR3 sequences, 71% of them appearing once. The V segment lost 1 base and the J segment 4 bases; nucleotides outside the gene matches: 3. Germline values: CDR1 SGHVS, CDR2 FNYEAQ. This CDR3 has 14 amino acids. This clonotype was counted a few times.

The rearrangement uses TRBV7-6 and TRBJ2-5, with 7 bases identical to TRBD1. The source material was sorted CD4+, CD8+, or CD8+CD57+ T cells (not recorded which) from PBMCs. The sequence came from a human donor with aplastic anemia. The CDR3: CASSLERGRETQYF. The CDR3 DNA reads TGTGCCAGCAGCTTAGAAAGGGGGCGAGAGACCCAGTACTTC.